This is a list of T cell receptor beta chains from one sample in a study of Ad26.COV2.S vaccination and SARS-CoV-2 variants. Data came from immunoSEQ multiplex PCR; TCRdb stores just in-frame clones and leaves some out. The repertoire has 350,000 to 500,000 clones, around 89% of them found once; the top ten carry about 3.6%. The material was peripheral blood, obtained in a trial of Ad26.COV2.S vaccine versus placebo. The receptors shown here come from a person between 18 and 59 years old who received the Ad26.COV2.S COVID-19 vaccine or a placebo. The CDR3 runs from the conserved cysteine through the conserved F or W. The order of the fields is clone size, D gene, J gene, V gene, CDR3 DNA, CDR3 protein. D genes are given only for firm matches. The size entry is marked missing in some rows and otherwise reads once, few, many or a size class.

many,NA,TRBJ1-5,TRBV5-5,TGTGCCAGCAGCCTAGACTATAGCAATCAGCCCCAGCATTTT,CASSLDYSNQPQHF
NA,TRBD1,TRBJ2-7,TRBV24-1,TGTGCCACCAGTGACGCCCTTGTCAGGGGGCGAGGCGAGCAGTACTTC,CATSDALVRGRGEQYF
NA,NA,TRBJ2-4,TRBV6-2/TRBV6-3,TGTGCCAGCAGTTACTCAGGATTAAAAAACATTCAGTACTTC,CASSYSGLKNIQYF
NA,NA,TRBJ2-2,TRBV2,TGTGCCAGCAGCGCGGGGAACACCGGGGAGCTGTTTTTT,CASSAGNTGELFF
NA,NA,TRBJ1-1,TRBV19,TGTGCCAGTAGTACACTCCCCCAAGTAGGGGCGCGGGCTTTCTTT,CASSTLPQVGARAFF
NA,TRBD1,TRBJ1-1,TRBV13,TGTGCCAGCAGCACCCGGACAGGGGTGAACACTGAAGCTTTCTTT,CASSTRTGVNTEAFF
NA,TRBD2,TRBJ2-2,TRBV28,TGTGCCAGCAGTAATAGCGGGGTGAACACCGGGGAGCTGTTTTTT,CASSNSGVNTGELFF
NA,NA,TRBJ2-5,TRBV2,TGTGCCAGCAGAGGACTACGACAAGAGACCCAGTACTTC,CASRGLRQETQYF
NA,NA,TRBJ2-3,TRBV10-2,TGCGCCAGCAGTGAACCCAGGGTTAGAGATACGCAGTATTTT,CASSEPRVRDTQYF
NA,NA,TRBJ1-5,TRBV28,TGTGCCAGCAGTTTGAGTCTCTCTAGACTAATGGGTGATCAGCCCCAGCATTTT,CASSLSLSRLMGDQPQHF
NA,TRBD1,TRBJ1-2,TRBV2,TGTGCCAGCACGGGACAGGGGGCGGTCTATGGCTACACCTTC,CASTGQGAVYGYTF
NA,NA,TRBJ1-6,TRBV28,TGTGCCAGCATTAAGGACAGACATAATTCACCCCTCCACTTT,CASIKDRHNSPLHF
NA,NA,TRBJ2-7,TRBV4-3,TGCGCCAGCAGCCAAACCTGGCAGGGAAGCTACGAGCAGTACTTC,CASSQTWQGSYEQYF
NA,NA,TRBJ2-3,TRBV12-3/TRBV12-4,TGTGCCAGCAGTTCCGCGCCGACAGATACGCAGTATTTT,CASSSAPTDTQYF
NA,TRBD2,TRBJ2-1,TRBV27,TGTGCCAGCAGTTCTCCCAGCGGACTAGCGGGGGGGGTCTTC,CASSSPSGLAGGVF
many,TRBD1,TRBJ1-6,TRBV6-2/TRBV6-3,TGTGCCAGCAGCCCTCTCGACAGGGGGGCTTCACCCCTCCACTTT,CASSPLDRGASPLHF
NA,NA,TRBJ1-5,TRBV29-1,TGCAGCGTTGGTGGGGGGGGCAATCAGCCCCAGCATTTT,CSVGGGGNQPQHF
NA,NA,TRBJ1-2,TRBV2,TGTGCCAGCAGTGAAGTTTCAGCTCCTAACTATGGCTACACCTTC,CASSEVSAPNYGYTF
NA,NA,TRBJ1-5,TRBV9,TGTGCCAGCAGCGTAGGCGGGAGCAATCAGCCCCAGCATTTT,CASSVGGSNQPQHF
NA,NA,TRBJ1-1,TRBV27,TGTGCCAGCAGTCCAAACACGGTTAACACTGAAGCTTTCTTT,CASSPNTVNTEAFF
NA,TRBD1,TRBJ1-2,TRBV6-4,TGTGCCAGCAGTGCCGGACAGGGAGGCTACTATGGCTACACCTTC,CASSAGQGGYYGYTF
NA,NA,TRBJ2-3,TRBV5-4,TGTGCCAGCAGCCCTGGGAGTAGGAGCACAGATACGCAGTATTTT,CASSPGSRSTDTQYF
NA,NA,TRBJ2-7,TRBV18,TGTGCCAGCTCACCACCGCCGGGCTACGAGCAGTACTTC,CASSPPPGYEQYF
NA,NA,TRBJ2-2,TRBV28,TGTGCCAGCAGTGGTGCCAACAGGGTCGACACCGGGGAGCTGTTTTTT,CASSGANRVDTGELFF
NA,TRBD1,TRBJ1-2,TRBV3-1/TRBV3-2,TGTGCCAGCAGCCAAGGGACAGGGTCCTTCGATGGCTACACCTTC,CASSQGTGSFDGYTF
NA,NA,TRBJ2-5,TRBV30,TGTGCCTGGACTCCAACCGGGAGTCAAGAGACCCAGTACTTC,CAWTPTGSQETQYF
NA,NA,TRBJ1-1,TRBV12-3/TRBV12-4,TGTGCCAGCAGGCTTTCCGTCTCCACTGAAGCTTTCTTT,CASRLSVSTEAFF
NA,NA,TRBJ1-4,TRBV3-1/TRBV3-2,TGTGCCAGCAGCCAAGGCAGGGAAAATGAAAAACTGTTTTTT,CASSQGRENEKLFF
NA,NA,TRBJ2-1,TRBV4-2,TGTGCCAGCAGCCAAGTCACGTTATCGGCGGGCAAGACCGGTGAGCAGTTCTTC,CASSQVTLSAGKTGEQFF
NA,NA,TRBJ2-2,TRBV3-1/TRBV3-2,TGTGCCACCCCGGAATGGGGCACCGGGGAGCTGTTTTTT,CATPEWGTGELFF
NA,NA,TRBJ2-7,TRBV6-5,TGTGCCAGCAGTCTATTGGGACCGTCGCGGGGCGAGCAGTACTTC,CASSLLGPSRGEQYF
NA,NA,TRBJ2-2,TRBV4-1,TGCGCCAGCAGCCAAGGAATGGCAGGGCCGGGCACCGGGGAGCTGTTTTTT,CASSQGMAGPGTGELFF
NA,NA,TRBJ2-1,TRBV7-8,TGTGCCAGCAGCTTCCGGCCGCTGGAGCAGTTCTTC,CASSFRPLEQFF
few,TRBD2,TRBJ2-1,TRBV18,TGTGCCAGCTCGCGCGCTAGCGGCTACAATGAGCAGTTCTTC,CASSRASGYNEQFF
NA,NA,TRBJ2-3,TRBV25-1,TGTGCCAGCAGTGAAAAGATCGCCACAGATACGCAGTATTTT,CASSEKIATDTQYF
few,NA,TRBJ1-5,TRBV5-6,TGTGCCAGCAGCTTGGCGAGGGGACGAAGTCAGCCCCAGCATTTT,CASSLARGRSQPQHF
NA,TRBD1,TRBJ2-7,TRBV7-2,TGTGCCAGCAGCTTAGGGGACAGGTTTTACGAGCAGTACTTC,CASSLGDRFYEQYF
NA,NA,TRBJ2-3,TRBV27,TGTGCCAGCAGTTCCCGGACAAGCACAGATACGCAGTATTTT,CASSSRTSTDTQYF
NA,NA,TRBJ2-7,TRBV27,TGTGCCAGCAGTTTAAGGGGGGCGGATTACGAGCAGTACTTC,CASSLRGADYEQYF
NA,TRBD1,TRBJ2-7,TRBV7-8,TGTGCCAGCAGTCCAACCGGGACAGGGGTTGGTGGGCAGTACTTC,CASSPTGTGVGGQYF
NA,TRBD2,TRBJ2-7,TRBV7-2,TGTGCCAGCAGCCCCCTAGCGGGGGGGTACTACGAGCAGTACTTC,CASSPLAGGYYEQYF
NA,NA,TRBJ2-1,TRBV6-6,TGTGCCAGCAGTTACATAGGGAGTGAGCAGTTCTTC,CASSYIGSEQFF
NA,NA,TRBJ1-2,TRBV12-3/TRBV12-4,TGTGCCAGTAGTTTCGGGGTCGGCTACACCTTC,CASSFGVGYTF
NA,NA,TRBJ1-5,TRBV7-2,TGTGCCAGCAGCTTAAGGGTTGGGAGCAATCAGCCCCAGCATTTT,CASSLRVGSNQPQHF
NA,TRBD1,TRBJ2-5,TRBV4-2,TGTGCCAGCAGCCAGGACAGGGGCGCCTACAATATTTTAGAGACCCAGTACTTC,CASSQDRGAYNILETQYF
NA,TRBD2,TRBJ2-7,TRBV7-6,TGTGCCAGCAGCTTAGGGGCCCGGACTAGCGGTTCCTACGAGCAGTACTTC,CASSLGARTSGSYEQYF
NA,TRBD2,TRBJ2-3,TRBV6-6,TGTGCCAGCAGAACCGGACTAGCGACAGATACGCAGTATTTT,CASRTGLATDTQYF
NA,NA,TRBJ2-3,TRBV4-3,TGCGCCAGCAGCCAAGATTTGCGGGCAGCTACAGATACGCAGTATTTT,CASSQDLRAATDTQYF
NA,NA,TRBJ2-5,TRBV24-1,TGTGCCACCAGTGAGACAGGAAATGCGAAGACCCAGTACTTC,CATSETGNAKTQYF